Listed below are T cell receptor beta chains from one sample, sequenced in a study of radiotherapy plus CTLA-4 blockade in lung cancer. The repertoire was sequenced with immunoSEQ multiplex PCR; TCRdb's copy has only in-frame clones and lacks some. In the table there are approximately 25,000 clones, approximately 80% of which are singletons. The specimen comprised peripheral blood, sampled from a patient treated with radiotherapy plus ipilimumab. These receptors all stem from a human donor with non-small cell lung cancer that progressed on radiotherapy plus ipilimumab. The CDR3 runs from the conserved cysteine through the conserved F or W. D genes are given only for firm matches. Not all rows give a size; the values are once, few, many and, for expanded clones, a class.

len | j_gene | d_gene | v_gene | abundance | CDR3aa | CDR3nt
14 | TRBJ1-1 | TRBD1 | TRBV6-5 | NA | CASTGTGWTTEAFF | TGTGCCAGCACGGGGACAGGGTGGACCACTGAAGCTTTCTTT
15 | TRBJ2-1 | NA | TRBV10-2 | NA | CASSGGRGTYNEQFF | TGCGCCAGCAGTGGTGGCAGGGGTACCTACAATGAGCAGTTCTTC
16 | TRBJ2-2 | TRBD2 | TRBV6-4 | NA | CASSPRGWEGTGELFF | TGTGCCAGCAGTCCACGAGGCTGGGAGGGAACCGGGGAGCTGTTTTTT
13 | TRBJ2-1 | NA | TRBV28 | NA | CASSLIRRHEQFF | TGTGCCAGCAGTTTAATCCGGCGGCATGAGCAGTTCTTC
14 | TRBJ1-1 | NA | TRBV7-2 | NA | CASSKTGQATEAFF | TGTGCCAGCAGCAAGACAGGCCAGGCGACTGAAGCTTTCTTT
13 | TRBJ2-5 | NA | TRBV2 | NA | CASPPPGGETQYF | TGTGCCAGCCCTCCCCCTGGTGGGGAGACCCAGTACTTC
14 | TRBJ2-2 | NA | TRBV27 | NA | CASRGVEAIAELFF | TGTGCCAGCAGGGGAGTTGAGGCTATTGCGGAGCTGTTTTTT
16 | TRBJ2-7 | TRBD1 | TRBV7-6 | NA | CASSSRLGQGSYEQYF | TGTGCCAGCAGTTCGCGGTTGGGACAGGGCTCCTACGAGCAGTACTTC
14 | TRBJ1-6 | NA | TRBV7-9 | NA | CASSPTGGGSPLHF | TGTGCCAGCAGCCCCACAGGCGGCGGCTCACCCCTCCACTTT
15 | TRBJ2-7 | NA | TRBV5-5 | NA | CASSPQGSLSYEQYF | TGTGCCAGCAGCCCTCAGGGCTCCCTCTCCTACGAGCAGTACTTC
18 | TRBJ2-7 | NA | TRBV7-9 | once | CASSTINPRQGSSYEQYF | TGTGCCAGCAGCACCATAAATCCCCGGCAGGGGAGCTCCTACGAGCAGTACTTC
14 | TRBJ2-2 | NA | TRBV14 | NA | CASSQQGYTGELFF | TGTGCCAGCAGCCAGCAGGGATACACCGGGGAGCTGTTTTTT
15 | TRBJ2-2 | NA | TRBV30 | NA | CAWSDTGPNTGELFF | TGTGCCTGGAGTGACACAGGCCCGAACACCGGGGAGCTGTTTTTT
13 | TRBJ2-5 | NA | TRBV5-4 | NA | CASSSSEWETQYF | TGTGCCAGCAGCTCCTCGGAGTGGGAGACCCAGTACTTC
15 | TRBJ1-2 | TRBD1 | TRBV6-5 | NA | CASSYSRQGAGGYTF | TGTGCCAGCAGTTACTCCAGACAGGGGGCAGGAGGCTACACCTTC
15 | TRBJ2-1 | NA | TRBV27 | NA | CASSLYGSGNNEQFF | TGTGCCAGCAGCCTATATGGGAGCGGAAACAATGAGCAGTTCTTC
17 | TRBJ2-3 | TRBD2 | TRBV9 | once | CASSVVGLAGVADTQYF | TGTGCCAGCAGCGTAGTAGGACTAGCGGGAGTGGCAGATACGCAGTATTTT
13 | TRBJ1-2 | NA | TRBV5-1 | NA | CASRETVSYGYTF | TGCGCCAGCAGGGAGACAGTCAGCTATGGCTACACCTTC
14 | TRBJ2-1 | TRBD1 | TRBV30 | NA | CAWSVIGTGNEQFF | TGTGCCTGGAGTGTTATCGGGACAGGGAATGAGCAGTTCTTC
15 | TRBJ1-2 | NA | TRBV19 | NA | CASSIPLGASNGYTF | TGTGCCAGTAGTATCCCTCTGGGGGCTTCGAATGGCTACACCTTC
14 | TRBJ2-7 | NA | TRBV7-8 | NA | CASSFLSGTYEQYF | TGTGCCAGCAGCTTTTTATCGGGGACCTACGAGCAGTACTTC
16 | TRBJ2-6 | NA | TRBV4-2 | NA | CASSQSTGSGANVLTF | TGTGCCAGCAGCCAAAGCACGGGCTCTGGGGCCAACGTCCTGACTTTC
13 | TRBJ1-2 | TRBD1 | TRBV9 | NA | CASSPGQGYGYTF | TGTGCCAGCAGCCCGGGACAGGGGTACGGCTACACCTTC
16 | TRBJ1-4 | NA | TRBV7-9 | NA | CASSPSRGWGSEKLFF | TGTGCCAGCAGCCCTTCCCGAGGGTGGGGCAGTGAAAAACTGTTTTTT
11 | TRBJ1-2 | NA | TRBV20-1 | NA | CSSLGRDGYTF | TGCAGTTCTCTTGGGAGGGATGGCTACACCTTC
14 | TRBJ1-1 | TRBD1 | TRBV19 | NA | CASSTQGMNTEAFF | TGTGCCAGTAGTACACAGGGGATGAACACTGAAGCTTTCTTT
16 | TRBJ1-5 | NA | TRBV7-2 | few | CASSLQDRGGNQPQHF | TGTGCCAGCAGCCTCCAAGACCGGGGTGGCAATCAGCCCCAGCATTTT
12 | TRBJ2-7 | NA | TRBV28 | NA | CASSLGGGEQYF | TGTGCCAGCAGTTTGGGAGGAGGCGAGCAGTACTTC
15 | TRBJ2-1 | NA | TRBV29-1 | NA | CSVENRSILYNEQFF | TGCAGCGTTGAAAACCGGTCGATACTCTACAATGAGCAGTTCTTC
11 | TRBJ1-1 | NA | TRBV4-1 | once | CASSQVAEAFF | TGCGCCAGCAGCCAAGTGGCTGAAGCTTTCTTT
14 | TRBJ1-2 | NA | TRBV27 | NA | CASSLSRMNYGYTF | TGTGCCAGCAGTTTATCAAGGATGAACTATGGCTACACCTTC
15 | TRBJ2-7 | NA | TRBV5-1 | NA | CASSPQLAQTYEQYF | TGCGCCAGCAGCCCCCAGCTAGCGCAAACCTACGAGCAGTACTTC
15 | TRBJ2-7 | TRBD1 | TRBV7-6 | once | CASSLETGYSYEQYF | TGTGCCAGCAGCTTAGAGACAGGGTACTCCTACGAGCAGTACTTC
15 | TRBJ2-2 | TRBD2 | TRBV11-2 | NA | CASSLSGKATGELFF | TGTGCCAGCAGCTTAAGCGGGAAGGCGACCGGGGAGCTGTTTTTT
17 | TRBJ2-7 | NA | TRBV7-9 | NA | CASSSLGDIDFFYEQYF | TGTGCCAGCAGCTCCCTCGGGGACATAGATTTTTTCTACGAGCAGTACTTC
15 | TRBJ2-3 | NA | TRBV5-1 | NA | CASSLGGKPTDTQYF | TGCGCCAGCAGCTTGGGCGGGAAGCCCACAGATACGCAGTATTTT
14 | TRBJ1-3 | NA | TRBV4-1 | NA | CASSGTASGNTIYF | TGCGCCAGCAGCGGGACGGCATCTGGAAACACCATATATTTT
14 | TRBJ2-1 | NA | TRBV9 | NA | CASSGDLTYNEQFF | TGTGCCAGCAGCGGGGACCTGACCTACAATGAGCAGTTCTTC
13 | TRBJ2-7 | NA | TRBV11-2 | NA | CASSLILAGEQYF | TGTGCCAGCAGCTTAATACTGGCGGGCGAGCAGTACTTC
14 | TRBJ1-2 | TRBD1 | TRBV29-1 | NA | CSVVRDRENYGYTF | TGCAGCGTTGTGAGGGACAGGGAGAACTATGGCTACACCTTC
16 | TRBJ2-1 | NA | TRBV27 | NA | CASSLSGTSSYNEQFF | TGTGCCAGCAGTCTATCTGGGACGAGCTCCTACAATGAGCAGTTCTTC
14 | TRBJ2-3 | TRBD2 | TRBV10-3 | NA | CAIQSGGGPDTQYF | TGTGCCATCCAGAGCGGGGGGGGCCCAGATACGCAGTATTTT
12 | TRBJ1-1 | TRBD1 | TRBV5-4 | NA | CASSHQTGEAFF | TGTGCCAGCAGCCATCAGACAGGGGAAGCTTTCTTT
13 | TRBJ1-2 | NA | TRBV6-5 | NA | CASSYNRDYGYTF | TGTGCCAGCAGTTACAACAGGGACTATGGCTACACCTTC
13 | TRBJ1-5 | NA | TRBV10-3 | NA | CAISELGDQPQHF | TGTGCCATCAGTGAGCTAGGGGATCAGCCCCAGCATTTT
12 | TRBJ2-5 | TRBD2 | TRBV6-1 | NA | CASSPGGETQYF | TGTGCCAGCAGTCCGGGAGGAGAGACCCAGTACTTC
12 | TRBJ2-3 | NA | TRBV19 | NA | CASSSRADTQYF | TGTGCCAGTAGTTCTAGGGCAGATACGCAGTATTTT
14 | TRBJ2-2 | NA | TRBV18 | NA | CASSPGRNTGELFF | TGTGCCAGCTCACCGGGGCGGAACACCGGGGAGCTGTTTTTT
16 | TRBJ2-7 | TRBD2 | TRBV2 | NA | CASSERGRGGTYEQYF | TGTGCCAGCAGCGAGCGGGGGAGGGGAGGAACCTACGAGCAGTACTTC
15 | TRBJ2-5 | TRBD2 | TRBV28 | NA | CASGPGGISGETQYF | TGTGCCAGCGGCCCGGGGGGGATTTCAGGGGAGACCCAGTACTTC
14 | TRBJ1-5 | NA | TRBV7-9 | NA | CASSHVEANQPQHF | TGTGCCAGCAGCCATGTGGAGGCTAATCAGCCCCAGCATTTT
14 | TRBJ2-5 | TRBD1 | TRBV4-2 | few | CASSHGQGPETQYF | TGTGCCAGCAGCCATGGACAGGGACCGGAGACCCAGTACTTC
16 | TRBJ1-1 | TRBD1 | TRBV10-3 | NA | CAISEHRGDMNTEAFF | TGTGCCATCAGTGAGCACAGGGGGGACATGAACACTGAAGCTTTCTTT
13 | TRBJ1-6 | NA | TRBV30 | NA | CAWSGQSDSPLHF | TGTGCCTGGAGCGGACAGTCTGATTCACCCCTCCACTTT
16 | TRBJ2-5 | TRBD2 | TRBV7-8 | NA | CASSMTSGGTRETQYF | TGTGCCAGCAGCATGACTAGCGGGGGGACCCGGGAGACCCAGTACTTC
14 | TRBJ2-7 | TRBD1 | TRBV6-5 | NA | CASSRGTGGYEQYF | TGTGCCAGCAGTAGGGGGACAGGGGGCTACGAGCAGTACTTC
18 | TRBJ2-2 | TRBD2 | TRBV4-1 | NA | CASSQDRTSGVYTGELFF | TGCGCCAGCAGCCAAGATAGGACTAGCGGGGTGTACACCGGGGAGCTGTTTTTT